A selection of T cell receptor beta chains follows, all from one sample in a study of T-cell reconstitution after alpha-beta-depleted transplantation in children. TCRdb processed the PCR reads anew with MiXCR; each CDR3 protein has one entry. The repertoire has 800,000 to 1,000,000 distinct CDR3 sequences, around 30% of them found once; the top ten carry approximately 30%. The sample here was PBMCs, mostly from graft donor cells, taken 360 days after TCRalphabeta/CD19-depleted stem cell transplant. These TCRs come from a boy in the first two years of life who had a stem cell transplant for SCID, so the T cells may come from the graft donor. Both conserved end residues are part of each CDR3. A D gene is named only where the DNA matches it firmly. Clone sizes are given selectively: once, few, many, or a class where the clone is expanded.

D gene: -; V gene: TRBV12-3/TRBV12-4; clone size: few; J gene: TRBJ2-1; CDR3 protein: CASSAHNSDEQFF; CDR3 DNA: TGTGCCAGCAGTGCCCACAATTCCGATGAGCAGTTCTTC
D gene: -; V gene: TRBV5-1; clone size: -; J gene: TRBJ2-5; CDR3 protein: CASSLGGPRETQYF; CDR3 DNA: TGCGCCAGCAGCTTAGGGGGACCCCGAGAGACCCAGTACTTC
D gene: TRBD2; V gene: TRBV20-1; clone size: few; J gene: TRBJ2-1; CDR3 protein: CSARAQTGLADEQFF; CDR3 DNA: TGCAGTGCTAGAGCCCAGACAGGACTAGCCGATGAGCAGTTCTTC
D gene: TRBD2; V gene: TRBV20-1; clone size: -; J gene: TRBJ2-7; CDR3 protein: CSAGAGGVFYEQYF; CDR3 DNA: TGCAGTGCCGGAGCGGGGGGGGTGTTTTACGAGCAGTACTTC
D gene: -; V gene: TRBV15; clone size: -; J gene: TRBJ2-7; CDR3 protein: CATSNFLRGYSYEQYF; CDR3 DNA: TGTGCCACCAGCAACTTTCTCAGAGGGTACTCCTACGAGCAGTACTTC
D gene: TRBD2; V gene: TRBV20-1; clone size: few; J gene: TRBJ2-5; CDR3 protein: CSAETPTSGGGETQYF; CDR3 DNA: TGCAGTGCGGAAACCCCGACTAGCGGGGGAGGGGAGACCCAGTACTTC
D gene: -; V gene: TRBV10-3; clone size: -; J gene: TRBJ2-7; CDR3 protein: CAISESGGLYEQYF; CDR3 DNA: TGTGCCATCAGTGAGTCGGGGGGGCTATACGAGCAGTACTTC
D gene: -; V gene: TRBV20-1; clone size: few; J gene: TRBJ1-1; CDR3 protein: CSARDGTSAFF; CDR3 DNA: TGCAGTGCTAGGGATGGGACCTCAGCTTTCTTT
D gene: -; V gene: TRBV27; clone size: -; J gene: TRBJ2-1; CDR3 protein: CASSLLGGGNPRYEQFF; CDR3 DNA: TGTGCCAGCAGTTTGCTTGGGGGCGGGAACCCAAGGTATGAGCAGTTCTTC
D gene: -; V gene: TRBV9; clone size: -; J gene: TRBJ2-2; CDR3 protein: CASSVGKRANTGELFF; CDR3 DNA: TGTGCCAGCAGCGTAGGAAAGCGGGCGAACACCGGGGAGCTGTTTTTT
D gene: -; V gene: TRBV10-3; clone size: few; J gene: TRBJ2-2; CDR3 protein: CAAWGGDTGELFF; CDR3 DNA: TGTGCCGCCTGGGGGGGCGACACCGGGGAGCTGTTTTTT